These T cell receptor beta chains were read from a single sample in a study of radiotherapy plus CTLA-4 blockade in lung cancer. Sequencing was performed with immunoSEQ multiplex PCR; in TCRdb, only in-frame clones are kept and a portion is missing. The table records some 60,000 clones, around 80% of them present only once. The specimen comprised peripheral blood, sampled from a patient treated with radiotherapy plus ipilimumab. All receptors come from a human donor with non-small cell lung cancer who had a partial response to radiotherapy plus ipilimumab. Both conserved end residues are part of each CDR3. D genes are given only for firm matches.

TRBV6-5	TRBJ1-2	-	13	CASSVGSPGGYTF
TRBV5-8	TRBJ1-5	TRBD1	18	CASSLRLGQGASNQPQHF
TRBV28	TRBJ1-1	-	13	CASRRPGGPEAFF
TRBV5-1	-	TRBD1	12	CASSIDRAEQYF
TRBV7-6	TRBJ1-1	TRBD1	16	CASSWGAGQGFTEAFF
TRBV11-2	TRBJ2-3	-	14	CASSIPSLTDTQYF
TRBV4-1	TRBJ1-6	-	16	CASSQDRLVANSPLHF
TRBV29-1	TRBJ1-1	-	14	CSAGMVRGNTEAFF
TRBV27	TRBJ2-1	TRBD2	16	CASSRTGTSSYNEQFF
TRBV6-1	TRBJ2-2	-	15	CASSDGALNTGELFF
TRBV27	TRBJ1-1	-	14	CASSLVHMNTEAFF
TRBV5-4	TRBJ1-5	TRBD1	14	CASSLQGRNQPQHF
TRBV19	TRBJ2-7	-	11	CATDGGGEQYF
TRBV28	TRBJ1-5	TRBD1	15	CASRPSGTGGEPQHF
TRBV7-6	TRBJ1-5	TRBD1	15	CASSLAGAGGEPQHF
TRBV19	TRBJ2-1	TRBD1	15	CASSHDRGFYNEQFF
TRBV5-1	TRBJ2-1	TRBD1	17	CASSLGFGTGGYNEQFF
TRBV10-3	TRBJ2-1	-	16	CAISESIQSAYNEQFF
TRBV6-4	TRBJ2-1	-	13	CASSPKHGDILIF
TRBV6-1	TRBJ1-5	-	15	CASSDGEGGNQPQHF
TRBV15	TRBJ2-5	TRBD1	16	CATSRERGRWQETQYF
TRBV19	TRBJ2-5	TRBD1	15	CASSAPGTGQETQYF